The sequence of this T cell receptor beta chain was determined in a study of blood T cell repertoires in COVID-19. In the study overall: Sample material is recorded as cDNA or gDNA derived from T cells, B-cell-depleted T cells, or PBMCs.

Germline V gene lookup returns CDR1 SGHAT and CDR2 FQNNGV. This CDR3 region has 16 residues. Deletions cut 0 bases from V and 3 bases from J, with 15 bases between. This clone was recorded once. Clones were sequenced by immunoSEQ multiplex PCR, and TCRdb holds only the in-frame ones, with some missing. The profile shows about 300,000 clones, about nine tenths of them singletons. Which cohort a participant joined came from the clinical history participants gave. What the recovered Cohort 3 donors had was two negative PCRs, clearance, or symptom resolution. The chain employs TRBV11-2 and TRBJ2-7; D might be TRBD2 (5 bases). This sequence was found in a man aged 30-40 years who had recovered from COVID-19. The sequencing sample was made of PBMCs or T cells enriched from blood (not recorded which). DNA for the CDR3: TGTGCCAGCAGCTTAGAGTCGCGGGTGAGAGGCTACGAGCAGTACTTC. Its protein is CASSLESRVRGYEQYF.